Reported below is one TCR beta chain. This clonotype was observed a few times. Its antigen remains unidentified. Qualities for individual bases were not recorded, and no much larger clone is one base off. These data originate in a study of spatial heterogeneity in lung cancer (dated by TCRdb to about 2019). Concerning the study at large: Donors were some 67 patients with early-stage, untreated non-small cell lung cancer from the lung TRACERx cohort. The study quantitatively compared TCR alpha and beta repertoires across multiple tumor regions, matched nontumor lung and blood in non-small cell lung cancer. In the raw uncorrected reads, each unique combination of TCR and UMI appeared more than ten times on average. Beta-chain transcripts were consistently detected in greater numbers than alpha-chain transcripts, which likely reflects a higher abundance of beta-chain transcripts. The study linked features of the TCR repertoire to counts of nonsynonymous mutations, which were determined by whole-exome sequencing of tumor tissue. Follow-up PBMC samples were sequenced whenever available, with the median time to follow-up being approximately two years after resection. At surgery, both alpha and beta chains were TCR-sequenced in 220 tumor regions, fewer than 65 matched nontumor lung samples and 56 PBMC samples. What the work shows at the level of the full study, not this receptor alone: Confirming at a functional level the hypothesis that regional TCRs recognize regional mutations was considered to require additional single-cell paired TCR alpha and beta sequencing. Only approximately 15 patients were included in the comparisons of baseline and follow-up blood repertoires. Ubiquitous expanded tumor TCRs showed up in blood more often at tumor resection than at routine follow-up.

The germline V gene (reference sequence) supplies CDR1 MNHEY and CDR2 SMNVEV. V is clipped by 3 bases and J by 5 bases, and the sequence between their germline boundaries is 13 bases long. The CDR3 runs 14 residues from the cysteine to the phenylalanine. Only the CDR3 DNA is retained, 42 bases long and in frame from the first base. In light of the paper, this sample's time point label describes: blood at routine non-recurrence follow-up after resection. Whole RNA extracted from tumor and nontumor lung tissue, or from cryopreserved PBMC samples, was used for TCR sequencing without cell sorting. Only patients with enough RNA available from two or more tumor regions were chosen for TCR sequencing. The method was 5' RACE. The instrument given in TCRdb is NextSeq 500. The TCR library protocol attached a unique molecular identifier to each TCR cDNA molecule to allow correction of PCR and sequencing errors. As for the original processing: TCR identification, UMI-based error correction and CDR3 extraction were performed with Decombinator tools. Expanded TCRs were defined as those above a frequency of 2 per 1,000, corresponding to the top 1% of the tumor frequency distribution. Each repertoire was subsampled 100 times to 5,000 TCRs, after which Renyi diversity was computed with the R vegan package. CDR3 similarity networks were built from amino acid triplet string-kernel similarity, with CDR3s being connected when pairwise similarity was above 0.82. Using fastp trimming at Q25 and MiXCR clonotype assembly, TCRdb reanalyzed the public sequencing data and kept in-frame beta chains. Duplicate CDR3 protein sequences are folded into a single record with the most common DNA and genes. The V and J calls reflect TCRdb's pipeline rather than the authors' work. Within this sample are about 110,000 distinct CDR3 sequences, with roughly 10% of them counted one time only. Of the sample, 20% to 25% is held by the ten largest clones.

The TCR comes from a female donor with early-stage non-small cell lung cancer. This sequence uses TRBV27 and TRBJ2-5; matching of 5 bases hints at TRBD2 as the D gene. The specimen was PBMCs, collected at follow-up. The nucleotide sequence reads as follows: TGTGCCAGCAGTTTTGCGGGTGTTCTGGAGACCCAGTACTTC. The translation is CASSFAGVLETQYF.